The 21 T cell receptor beta chains in this list originate from one sample, sequenced in a study of cytomegalovirus exposure and HLA in healthy donors. The PCR used 60 Vbeta and 13 Jbeta primers. Libraries were prepared by immunoSEQ multiplex PCR; TCRdb keeps only in-frame clonotypes and omits some of them. The repertoire consists of 200,000 to 250,000 clones, with more than 65% occurring once and the leading ten covering 1.7%. What was sequenced was PBMCs. These receptors were obtained from a man between 50 and 59 years old in good health and CMV-seronegative.

The chain joins TRBV4-1 to TRBJ2-1; 7 positions agree with TRBD2. This CDR3 spans 17 amino acids. Germline values: CDR1 MGHRA, CDR2 YSYEKL. J gave up 5 bases and V 0 bases, and 10 bases lay outside the gene matches. CDR3 bases: TGCGCCAGCAGCCAAGATAAGACTAGCAGGGTCGACAATGAGCAGTTCTTC. Protein sequence: CASSQDKTSRVDNEQFF.

The V and J genes are TRBV6-8 and TRBJ2-3, with TRBD2 matching over 11 bases. The CDR3 is made up of 17 amino acids. Germline V gives CDR1 MNHGY, CDR2 SAAAGT. Losses at the gene ends were 8 bases for V and 1 base for J; bases not matched to a gene: 11. CDR3 region: CASPIRTSGSCTDTQYF. The CDR3 nucleotides are TGTGCCAGCCCGATCCGTACTAGCGGGAGTTGCACAGATACGCAGTATTTT.

The gene calls are TRBV30 and TRBJ2-2, with 12 bases lining up with TRBD2. The germline gives CDR1 GTSNPN, CDR2 SVGIG (reference sequence). The CDR3 runs to 16 residues. With 3 bases clipped from V and 5 bases from J, the junction kept 7 bases outside the gene matches. In nucleotides, the CDR3 is TGTGCCTGGAGACCCACCGGGACTAGCGGGACCGGGGAGCTGTTTTTT. Protein product: CAWRPTGTSGTGELFF.

The chain uses TRBV7-9 and TRBJ2-3, with 9 bases matching TRBD1. This CDR3 is 18 amino acids long. V gave up 10 bases and J gave up 4 bases; unmatched junction bases: 21. The V gene's germline CDR1 is SEHNR and CDR2 FQNEAQ (reference sequence). The CDR3 protein is CAILMDRGSTSVADTQYF. CDR3 in DNA: TGTGCCATACTGATGGACAGGGGCTCTACTTCAGTGGCAGATACGCAGTATTTT.

This clone is a singleton in its sample. The chain recombines TRBV6-5 with TRBJ1-1; D may be TRBD1 (5 bases). The germline V gene has CDR1 MNHEY and CDR2 SVGAGI. This CDR3 region has 14 residues. V was shortened by 4 bases and J by 0 bases, with 9 bases between the two germline ends. CDR3 loop: CASSWGLMNTEAFF. The CDR3 nucleotides read TGTGCCAGCAGTTGGGGACTGATGAACACTGAAGCTTTCTTT.

The chain couples TRBV28 to TRBJ2-7; perhaps TRBD1 as D (5 bases). The CDR3 is 15 amino acids. CDR1 is MDHEN and CDR2 is SYDVKM in the germline V gene. V shed 5 bases and J shed 1 base, with 15 bases lying between them. The CDR3 sequence is CASSPSGRDSYEQYF. For the CDR3, the DNA is TGTGCCAGCAGTCCTAGTGGCAGGGATTCCTACGAGCAGTACTTC.

J is TRBJ2-1 and V is TRBV28; 11 bases are shared with TRBD2. In germline, CDR1 is MDHEN, CDR2 SYDVKM. This CDR3 is 15 amino acids long. The trim removed 2 bases at V and 10 bases at J, leaving 7 bases unmatched. Here the CDR3 reads CASSLTVAGGLEQFF. CDR3 nucleotides: TGTGCCAGCAGTTTAACGGTAGCGGGAGGGCTAGAGCAGTTCTTC.

The V call is TRBV28, the J call TRBJ1-3; D unresolved. Between the trimmed V and J ends, which lost 5 bases and 5 bases, there was a span of 10 bases. Germline V gene lookup returns CDR1 MDHEN and CDR2 SYDVKM. The CDR3 is 13 residues long. CDR3 protein: CASSGSLRNTIYF. In DNA form, the CDR3 reads TGTGCCAGCAGTGGTAGTCTGCGAAACACCATATATTTT.

The genes are TRBV27 and TRBJ2-5, with 8 bases identical to TRBD1. Germline V lookup: CDR1 MNHEY, CDR2 SMNVEV (reference sequence). The trim removed 6 bases at V and 2 bases at J, leaving 8 bases unmatched. The CDR3 spans 15 residues. The CDR3 reads CASRTRQGNQETQYF. CDR3 in DNA: TGTGCCAGCAGAACCCGACAGGGGAATCAAGAGACCCAGTACTTC.

The CDR3 coding sequence is TGTGCCAGCAGTGTATCAGGGCCCGGGGAGCTGTTTTTT. Protein product: CASSVSGPGELFF. This chain uses TRBV2 with TRBJ2-2; D is perhaps TRBD1 (5 bases). The germline CDR1 and CDR2 sequences are SNHLY and FYNNEI. This CDR3 is built from 13 residues. V lost 4 bases and J lost 6, with 9 bases in between. Full variable domain (remainder filled in from reference TRBV2 and TRBJ2-2): EPEVTQTPSHQVTQMGQEVILRCVPISNHLYFYWYRQILGQKVEFLVSFYNNEISEKSEIFDDQFSVERPDGSNFTLKIRSTKLEDSAMYFCASSVSGPGELFFGEGSRLTVL.

The chain couples TRBV28 to TRBJ2-7; D possibly corresponds to TRBD1 (6 bases). The ends were cut back, 5 bases at V and 6 bases at J, with 14 bases in the middle. This CDR3 has 13 residues. The germline V gene has CDR1 MDHEN and CDR2 SYDVKM. CDR3 loop: CASSITGYSEQYF. The CDR3 DNA reads as TGTGCCAGCAGTATAACAGGGTATTCCGAGCAGTACTTC. Complete variable domain (other parts from reference TRBV28 and TRBJ2-7): DVKVTQSSRYLVKRTGEKVFLECVQDMDHENMFWYRQDPGLGLRLIYFSYDVKMKEKGDIPEGYSVSREKKERFSLILESASTNQTSMYLCASSITGYSEQYFGPGTRLTVT.

J is TRBJ2-7 and V is TRBV4-1; the D is unclear. Between the trimmed V and J ends, which lost 4 bases and 2 bases, there was a span of 15 bases. In germline, CDR1 is MGHRA, CDR2 YSYEKL. The CDR3 consists of 15 residues. The CDR3 nucleotides read TGCGCCAGCAGCCCCGCCCCGCAACCTACCTACGAGCAGTACTTC. Translated: CASSPAPQPTYEQYF.

The V call is TRBV6-1, the J call TRBJ1-4, with D possibly TRBD1 on 6 matching bases. Trimming shortened V by 7 bases and J by 4 bases, and 16 bases separated the two germline ends. Germline loops: CDR1 MNHNS, CDR2 SASEGT. CDR3 size: 15 residues. The CDR3 is CASILRTAYNEKLFF. The CDR3 DNA sequence: TGTGCCAGCATCCTAAGGACAGCTTATAATGAAAAACTGTTTTTT.

The chain recombines TRBV7-9 with TRBJ1-1, with D unclear. V shed 1 base and J shed 7 bases, with 10 bases lying between them. CDR3 length equals 13 residues. CDR1 is SEHNR, CDR2 FQNEAQ, per germline (reference sequence). The CDR3 loop is CASSLVSGYEAFF. For the CDR3, the DNA is TGTGCCAGCAGCTTAGTTTCAGGCTATGAAGCTTTCTTT.

The rearrangement joins TRBV7-2 to TRBJ2-7, with D maybe TRBD2 (6 bases). The germline gives CDR1 SGHTA, CDR2 FQGNSA. Trimming shortened V by 7 bases and J by 7 bases, and 20 bases separated the two germline ends. The CDR3 is made up of 14 amino acids. CDR3 loop: CASTLPTLREEQYF. CDR3 coding DNA: TGTGCCAGCACTCTCCCCACCCTCCGGGAGGAGCAGTACTTC.

V and J are TRBV27 and TRBJ2-1, with 7 positions matching TRBD1. Germline values: CDR1 MNHEY, CDR2 SMNVEV (reference sequence). CDR3 length: 14 residues. J gave up 3 bases and V 5 bases, and 4 bases lay outside the gene matches. Here the CDR3 reads CASSLQGNYNEQFF. The DNA for the CDR3 is TGTGCCAGCAGTCTACAGGGGAACTACAATGAGCAGTTCTTC.

This chain joins TRBV4-1 and TRBJ1-1, with D unclear. This CDR3 has 14 residues. Germline values: CDR1 MGHRA, CDR2 YSYEKL. V lost 4 bases and J lost 4, with 13 bases in between. CDR3 sequence reads: CASSLLEVSTEAFF. The DNA of the CDR3 is TGCGCCAGCAGCCTCCTTGAAGTGAGCACTGAAGCTTTCTTT.

This clone was detected only once. The V call is TRBV5-1, the J call TRBJ1-1; TRBD1 might be the D (6 bases). The V and J ends lost 5 bases and 1 base respectively, with 9 bases between them. CDR1 and CDR2 from the germline V gene are SGHRS and YFSETQ. The CDR3 length is 13 residues. DNA for the CDR3: TGCGCCAGCAGGGCGGGGGCGAACACTGAAGCTTTCTTT. As protein: CASRAGANTEAFF.

The DNA for the CDR3 is TGTGCCAGCAGAAAAGCGGGAGTGGGTTATGAGCAGTTCTTC. This codes for CASRKAGVGYEQFF. The rearrangement links TRBV14 to TRBJ2-1; 8 bases are shared with TRBD2. Germline V gene data show CDR1 as SGHDN and CDR2 as FVKESK. CDR3 length equals 14 residues. Trimming took 6 bases from V and 8 from J; bases not matched to a gene: 9.

The rearrangement links TRBV7-2 to TRBJ2-1; TRBD2 might be the D (6 bases). Trimming removed 1 base from V and 0 bases from J, with 16 bases in between. Looked up from germline, CDR1 is SGHTA and CDR2 is FQGNSA. This CDR3 spans 18 amino acids. The CDR3 loop reads CASSLGGGIFSSYNEQFF. In DNA, the CDR3 is TGTGCCAGCAGCTTAGGGGGCGGGATTTTCAGCTCCTACAATGAGCAGTTCTTC.

This clone has a single count. The rearrangement uses TRBV27 and TRBJ1-6, with TRBD1 as a possible D gene (5 bases). Trimming removed 5 bases at V and 10 bases at J, with 18 bases between. CDR3 length: 15 residues. Germline V lookup: CDR1 MNHEY, CDR2 SMNVEV (reference sequence). The CDR3 coding sequence is TGTGCCAGCAGTCAAACGGCAGGGCTTAACTCACCCCTCCACTTT. Translation: CASSQTAGLNSPLHF.